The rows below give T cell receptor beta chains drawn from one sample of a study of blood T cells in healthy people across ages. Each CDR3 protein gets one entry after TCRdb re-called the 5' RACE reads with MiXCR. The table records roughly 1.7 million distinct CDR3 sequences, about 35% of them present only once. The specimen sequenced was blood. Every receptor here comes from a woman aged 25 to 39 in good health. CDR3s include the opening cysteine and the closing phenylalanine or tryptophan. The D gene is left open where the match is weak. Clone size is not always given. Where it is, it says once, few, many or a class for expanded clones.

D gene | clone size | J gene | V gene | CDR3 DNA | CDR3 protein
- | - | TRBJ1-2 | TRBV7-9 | TGTGCCAGCAGCTCACAGGGTAATTCCTATGGCTACACCTTC | CASSSQGNSYGYTF
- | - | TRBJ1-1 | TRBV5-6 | TGTGCCAGCAGCTTGCGGCGTGCAGGGACTGAAGCTTTCTTT | CASSLRRAGTEAFF
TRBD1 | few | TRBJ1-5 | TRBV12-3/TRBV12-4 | TGTGCCAGCCGGACAGGGTTAGATCGATGGCATTTT | CASRTGLDRWHF
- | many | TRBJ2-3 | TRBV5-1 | TGCGCCAGCAGCTTGGTACGGCTGACGGATACGCAGTATTTT | CASSLVRLTDTQYF
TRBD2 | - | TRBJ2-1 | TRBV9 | TGTGCCAGCAGCGTAGCGGGACTAGCGGTTTACAATGAGCAGTTCTTC | CASSVAGLAVYNEQFF
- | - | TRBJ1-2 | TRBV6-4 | TGTGCCAGCAGTGACCCGAAGATCGACAGTCACCGTGGCCGTTATGGCTACACCTTC | CASSDPKIDSHRGRYGYTF
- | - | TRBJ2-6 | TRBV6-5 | TGTGCCAGCACTGACAGGCCCTCTGGGGCCAACGTCCTGACTTTC | CASTDRPSGANVLTF
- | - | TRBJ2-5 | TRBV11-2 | TGTGCCAGCAGCTTAGCGGGCAGCCCCCTGGAGACCCAGTACTTC | CASSLAGSPLETQYF
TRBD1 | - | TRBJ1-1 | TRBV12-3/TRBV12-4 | TGTGCCAGCACCAGGACAGGAATTACTGAAGCTTTCTTT | CASTRTGITEAFF
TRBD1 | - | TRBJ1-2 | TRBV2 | TGTGCCAGCAGCCGGCCCGGACAGGGGGGAAGGAGTGGCTACACCTTC | CASSRPGQGGRSGYTF
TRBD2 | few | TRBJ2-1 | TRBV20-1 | TGCAGTGCTGAAAGACTCATCCAGCTAGCGGGTAACAATGAGCAGTTCTTC | CSAERLIQLAGNNEQFF
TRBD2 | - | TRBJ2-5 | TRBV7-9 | TGTGCCAGCAGCTTGCGATGGGGCGGGAGCTACTCCATGGGCCAAGAGACCCAGTACTTC | CASSLRWGGSYSMGQETQYF
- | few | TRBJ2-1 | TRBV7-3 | TGTGCCAGCAGCCCAACAGTGAACAATGAGCAGTTCTTC | CASSPTVNNEQFF
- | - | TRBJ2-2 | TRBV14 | TGTGCCAGCAGCCTTGGTTTGGCATCGATAACCGGGGAGCTGTTTTTT | CASSLGLASITGELFF
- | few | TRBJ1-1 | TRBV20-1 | TGCAGTGTTTGTTCGAACAGGGTTATGGACACTGAAGCTTTCTTT | CSVCSNRVMDTEAFF
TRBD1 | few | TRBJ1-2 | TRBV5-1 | TGCGCCAGCAGCTTGGAGCGGACAGGGGGTTTCTATGGCTACACCTTC | CASSLERTGGFYGYTF
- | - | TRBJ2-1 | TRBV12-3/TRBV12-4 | TGTGCCAGCAGTCTCCCCGACGGTGAGCAGTTCTTC | CASSLPDGEQFF
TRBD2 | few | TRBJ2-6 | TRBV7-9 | TGTGCCAGCAGCCGTCCTAGCGGGGGCTCTGGGGCCAACGTCCTGACTTTC | CASSRPSGGSGANVLTF
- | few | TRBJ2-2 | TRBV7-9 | TGTGCCAGCAGCCGGTGGACCGGGGAGCTGTTTTTT | CASSRWTGELFF
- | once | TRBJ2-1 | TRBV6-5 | TGTGCCAGCAGTTACCGAACAGGGTGCGATGAGCAGTTCTTC | CASSYRTGCDEQFF
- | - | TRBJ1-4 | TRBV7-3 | TGTGCCAGCAGCTTAAGCCACGGCTTCAGTGCAACTAATGAAAAACTGTTTTTT | CASSLSHGFSATNEKLFF
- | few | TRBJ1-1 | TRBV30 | TGTGCCTGGAATAGGGTTTCGGGTGAAGCTTTCTTT | CAWNRVSGEAFF
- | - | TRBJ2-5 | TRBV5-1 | TGCGCCAGCAGCGGGTCACCCCAAGAGACCCAGTACTTC | CASSGSPQETQYF
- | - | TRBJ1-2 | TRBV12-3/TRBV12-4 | TGTGCCAGCAGAGGGAGGGCTAAAGGCTACACCTTC | CASRGRAKGYTF
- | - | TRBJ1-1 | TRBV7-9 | TGTGCCAGCAGCGAACGGTGGGGGGCTGAAGCTTTCTTT | CASSERWGAEAFF
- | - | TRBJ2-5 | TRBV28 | TGTGCCAGCGGAAACCTCGTAGAGACCCAGTACTTC | CASGNLVETQYF
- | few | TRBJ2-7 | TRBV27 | TGTGCCAGCAGCGATGAGCGGTTCCTATCCTACGAGCAGTACTTC | CASSDERFLSYEQYF
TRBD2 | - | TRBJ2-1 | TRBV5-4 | TGTGCCAGCAGCGTGACGGCGCTAGCGGGCGCAAATGAGCAGTTCTTC | CASSVTALAGANEQFF
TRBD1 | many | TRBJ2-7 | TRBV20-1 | TGCAGTGCTCTTTCCGGGACAGCCTCCTACGAGCAGTACTTC | CSALSGTASYEQYF
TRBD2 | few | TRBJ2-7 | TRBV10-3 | TGTGCCATCAGTGAGTCTAGCGGGAGTCGCTCGTACGAGCAGTACTTC | CAISESSGSRSYEQYF
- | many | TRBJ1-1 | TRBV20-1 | TGCAGTGCTAGAGATCTTACAGCCACTGAAGCTTTCTTT | CSARDLTATEAFF
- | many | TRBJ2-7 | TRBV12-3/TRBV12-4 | TGTGCCAGCAGCCCTGGACTACTATCCTACGAGCAGTACTTC | CASSPGLLSYEQYF
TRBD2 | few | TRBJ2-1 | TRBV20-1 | TGCAGTGCTAGAGGAGGGACTAGTTTGGAGCAGTTCTTC | CSARGGTSLEQFF
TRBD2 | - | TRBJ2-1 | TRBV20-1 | TGCAGTGCTTGGACTAGCGGGGCCTATGAGCAGTTCTTC | CSAWTSGAYEQFF
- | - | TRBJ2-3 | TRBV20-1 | TGCAGTGCTAGACCGGGATACACAGATACGCAGTATTTT | CSARPGYTDTQYF
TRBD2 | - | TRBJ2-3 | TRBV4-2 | TGTGCCAGCAGCCAATCCGGTAGCGGGGCGCTAGATACGCAGTATTTT | CASSQSGSGALDTQYF
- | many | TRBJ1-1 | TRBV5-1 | TGTGCCAGCAGTCTACAGGGAGGGAACACTGAAGCTTTCTTT | CASSLQGGNTEAFF
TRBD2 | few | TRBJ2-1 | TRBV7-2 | TGTGCCAGCAGCTTTGCTAGCGGGAGTGGTGGTGAGCAGTTCTTC | CASSFASGSGGEQFF
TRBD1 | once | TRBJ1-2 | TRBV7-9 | TGTGCCAGCAGCGGGGACAGGGGGCTGGTTAAGGATGGCTACACCTTC | CASSGDRGLVKDGYTF
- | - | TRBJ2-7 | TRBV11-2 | TGTGCCAGCAGCTTAGTCGGTCAGAGAGGCTACGAGCAGTACTTC | CASSLVGQRGYEQYF
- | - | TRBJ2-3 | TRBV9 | TGTGCCAGCAGCGTAGATAGAGGGCACACAGATACGCAGTATTTT | CASSVDRGHTDTQYF
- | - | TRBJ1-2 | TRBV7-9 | TGTGCCAGCAGCCCCGCTGCTCATGGCTACACCTTC | CASSPAAHGYTF
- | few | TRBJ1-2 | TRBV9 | TGTGCCAGCACCGCTTATGGACAAGCCTATGGCTACACCTTC | CASTAYGQAYGYTF
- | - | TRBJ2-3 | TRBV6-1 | TGTGCCAGCAGGAGGGGGGGGATGGACTTACCTAGCACAGATACGCAGTATTTT | CASRRGGMDLPSTDTQYF
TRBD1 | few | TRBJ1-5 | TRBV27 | TGTGCCAGCAGTCACCAGGGGGCTAACCAGCCCCAGCATTTT | CASSHQGANQPQHF
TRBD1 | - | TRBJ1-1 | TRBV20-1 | TGCAGTGCTAGACTTGACAGGGCTTCTGAAGCTTTCTTT | CSARLDRASEAFF
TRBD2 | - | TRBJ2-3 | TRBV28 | TGTGCCAGCAGTTTAGGCGGGGGGCGTAGCACAGATACGCAGTATTTT | CASSLGGGRSTDTQYF
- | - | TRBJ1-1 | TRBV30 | TGTGCCTGGACCGAGGTCGGCAGGGGATTTCAAACTGAAGCTTTCTTT | CAWTEVGRGFQTEAFF
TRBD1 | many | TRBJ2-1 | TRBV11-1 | TGTGCCAGCAGCAGGGGACAGGAGTTTGAGCAGTTCTTC | CASSRGQEFEQFF
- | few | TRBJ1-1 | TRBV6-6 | TGTGCCAGCAGTTACGGGTTTGTGAACACTGAAGCTTTCTTT | CASSYGFVNTEAFF
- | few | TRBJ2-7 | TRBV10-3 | TGTGCCATCAGTGAGACTCCGACAGGCTCCTACGAGCAGTACTTC | CAISETPTGSYEQYF
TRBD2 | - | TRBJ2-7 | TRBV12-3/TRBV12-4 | TGTGCCAGCAGCAAGAGCGGGAGGTCGTACGAGCAGTACTTC | CASSKSGRSYEQYF
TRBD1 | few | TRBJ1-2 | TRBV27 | TGTGCCAGCAGTCCGTCGACAGGGAGCCATAACTATGGCTACACCTTC | CASSPSTGSHNYGYTF
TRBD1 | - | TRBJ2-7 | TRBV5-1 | TGTGCCAGCAGCCTTGACAGGGGGGTCTACGAGCAGTACTTC | CASSLDRGVYEQYF
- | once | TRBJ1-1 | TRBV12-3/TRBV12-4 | TGTGCCAGCAGTTTACAATCTAAAAGGACAGCTATGAACACTGAAGCTTTCTTT | CASSLQSKRTAMNTEAFF
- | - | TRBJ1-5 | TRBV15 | TGTGCCACCAGCTTCATCAATCAGCCCCAGCATTTT | CATSFINQPQHF
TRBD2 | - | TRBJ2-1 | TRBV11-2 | TGTGCCAGCAGCTTAGATACGGGAGGGGCCCACAATGAGCAGTTCTTC | CASSLDTGGAHNEQFF
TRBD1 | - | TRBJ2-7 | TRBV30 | TGTGCCTGGAGCGAGGGACAGGCAGGTAATTACGAGCAGTACTTC | CAWSEGQAGNYEQYF
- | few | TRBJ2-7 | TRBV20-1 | TGCAGTGCTAGAGATCAGAAGGGAACCTACGAGCAGTACTTC | CSARDQKGTYEQYF
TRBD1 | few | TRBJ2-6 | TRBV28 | TGTGCCAGCAAGACAGGGACCTCTGGGGCCAACGTCCTGACTTTC | CASKTGTSGANVLTF